The clone carrying this T cell receptor beta chain has a handful of counts. Its antigen is not known. These data are taken from a study of T cells after yellow fever vaccination. The study, taken as a whole, reports: Re-detected after boosting: most primary clones, 96% of CD4 and roughly 90% of CD8. It was a weaker secondary response, yet one that peaked faster, at day 5 versus 15.

Each CDR3 protein gets one entry after TCRdb re-called the 5' RACE reads with MiXCR. Of about 630,000 distinct CDR3 sequences in the sample, approximately 13% were seen once. The V and J ends lost 6 bases and 1 base respectively, with 19 bases between them. The CDR3 has 17 residues. The germline gives CDR1 DFQATT, CDR2 SNEGSKA (reference sequence). This chain links TRBV20-1 with TRBJ1-6; D gene ambiguous. This TCR derives from a man aged 25 to 40 who received the YFV17D yellow fever vaccine. The source material was PBMCs, sampled on the day of the yellow fever booster vaccination. CDR3 sequence: CSAHPVGGRSYNSPLHF. The CDR3 DNA follows: TGCAGTGCCCACCCCGTAGGCGGGAGGTCCTATAATTCACCCCTCCACTTT.